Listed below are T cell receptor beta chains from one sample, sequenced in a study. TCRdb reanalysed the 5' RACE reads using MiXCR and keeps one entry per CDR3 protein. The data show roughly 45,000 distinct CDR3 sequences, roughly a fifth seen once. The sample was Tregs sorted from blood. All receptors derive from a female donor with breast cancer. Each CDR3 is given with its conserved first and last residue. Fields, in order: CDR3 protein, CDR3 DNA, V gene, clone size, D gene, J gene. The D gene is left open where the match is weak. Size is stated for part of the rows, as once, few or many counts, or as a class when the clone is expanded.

CAISDYYNEQFF,TGTGCCATCAGTGACTACTACAATGAGCAGTTCTTC,TRBV10-3,few,-,TRBJ2-1
CASSLGQKETQYF,TGTGCCAGCAGCTTAGGACAGAAAGAGACCCAGTACTTC,TRBV11-1,many,-,TRBJ2-5
CASSPRPSSTDTQYF,TGTGCCAGCAGCCCTCGGCCGAGTAGCACAGATACGCAGTATTTT,TRBV3-1,once,-,TRBJ2-3
CASSLERTYEQYF,TGTGCCAGCAGCTTGGAACGGACCTACGAGCAGTACTTC,TRBV5-4,few,-,TRBJ2-7
CSVDNREMNEQFF,TGCAGCGTTGACAACCGGGAGATGAATGAGCAGTTCTTC,TRBV29-1,many,-,TRBJ2-1
CASSFSGQGYEQYF,TGTGCCAGCAGTTTTTCAGGACAGGGATACGAGCAGTACTTC,TRBV28,-,TRBD1,TRBJ2-7
CSARPRDYRYNEQFF,TGCAGTGCTAGGCCCCGGGACTACAGATACAATGAGCAGTTCTTC,TRBV20-1,-,TRBD2,TRBJ2-1
CASSLAGTYSGNTIYF,TGCGCCAGCAGCTTGGCCGGAACCTACTCTGGAAACACCATATATTTT,TRBV5-1,-,-,TRBJ1-3
CASSQDTSGRDYEQYF,TGTGCCAGCAGCCAAGATACTAGCGGGAGGGACTACGAGCAGTACTTC,TRBV3-1,-,TRBD2,TRBJ2-7
CASDGFGGADGYTF,TGTGCCAGCGACGGATTCGGGGGAGCGGATGGCTACACCTTC,TRBV2,many,-,TRBJ1-2
CTSRAGPGQGNTGELFF,TGTACCAGCCGGGCGGGTCCGGGACAGGGGAACACCGGGGAGCTGTTTTTT,TRBV7-9,-,TRBD1,TRBJ2-2
CASSQGVEDEQFF,TGTGCCAGCAGCCAAGGAGTAGAGGATGAGCAGTTCTTC,TRBV3-1,-,-,TRBJ2-1
CASSFRGAVYEQYF,TGTGCCAGCAGTTTCCGGGGGGCCGTCTACGAGCAGTACTTC,TRBV25-1,-,-,TRBJ2-7
CATSDRDQETQYF,TGTGCCACCAGCGATCGAGATCAAGAGACCCAGTACTTC,TRBV15,-,-,TRBJ2-5
CASSLGGRSYNEQFF,TGTGCCAGCAGCTTAGGCGGGCGTTCCTACAATGAGCAGTTCTTC,TRBV7-6,many,-,TRBJ2-1
CASSASMSVDTGELFF,TGTGCCAGCAGCGCCTCGATGTCGGTAGACACCGGGGAGCTGTTTTTT,TRBV9,many,-,TRBJ2-2
CAWRRWTESYGYTF,TGTGCCTGGAGGCGATGGACAGAAAGTTATGGCTACACCTTC,TRBV30,-,-,TRBJ1-2
CASSLGSSGSILPYEQYF,TGTGCCAGCAGCTTAGGTTCTAGCGGGAGTATTCTTCCCTACGAGCAGTACTTC,TRBV11-2,few,TRBD2,TRBJ2-7
CASSLVTQTQYF,TGTGCCAGCAGCTTAGTTACCCAGACCCAGTACTTC,TRBV7-2,few,-,TRBJ2-5
CASSQGSRGYTF,TGTGCCAGCAGCCAAGGGTCGCGGGGCTACACCTTC,TRBV3-1,-,-,TRBJ1-2
CASSLGTERVSYEQYF,TGCGCCAGCAGCTTGGGAACGGAACGAGTCTCCTACGAGCAGTACTTC,TRBV5-1,many,-,TRBJ2-7
CASSQDFRGSYNEQFF,TGCGCCAGCAGCCAAGATTTTCGGGGAAGTTATAATGAGCAGTTCTTC,TRBV4-1,many,-,TRBJ2-1
CSVPGGTTYNEQFF,TGCAGCGTCCCAGGTGGGACTACCTACAATGAGCAGTTCTTC,TRBV29-1,few,TRBD2,TRBJ2-1
CASSDTGTSGTGELFF,TGTGCCAGCAGCGACACCGGGACAAGTGGCACCGGGGAGCTGTTTTTT,TRBV6-5,-,-,TRBJ2-2
CASMGDSYEQYF,TGCGCCAGCATGGGGGACTCCTACGAGCAGTACTTC,TRBV5-1,many,-,TRBJ2-7
CASSGPGGPTTDTQYF,TGTGCCAGCAGTGGGCCGGGAGGACCTACCACAGATACGCAGTATTTT,TRBV28,few,TRBD2,TRBJ2-3
CSVVRDGASYEQYF,TGCAGCGTTGTGCGGGACGGGGCATCCTACGAGCAGTACTTC,TRBV29-1,few,-,TRBJ2-7
CASSDQGNTEAFF,TGTGCCAGCAGTGACCAGGGGAACACTGAAGCTTTCTTT,TRBV2,few,-,TRBJ1-1
CASSLAGGYNEQFF,TGTGCCAGCAGCCTAGCGGGAGGGTACAATGAGCAGTTCTTC,TRBV6-6,medium-sized,TRBD2,TRBJ2-1
CASLYGGRGGLSTDTQYF,TGTGCCAGCCTTTATGGGGGGAGAGGGGGGCTGAGCACAGATACGCAGTATTTT,TRBV11-2,-,-,TRBJ2-3
CASSSGTGNTEAFF,TGCGCCAGCAGCTCGGGGACAGGGAACACTGAAGCTTTCTTT,TRBV5-1,medium-sized,TRBD1,TRBJ1-1
CASSADILVQRSGSGYTF,TGTGCCAGCAGCGCCGATATCCTAGTTCAAAGGAGCGGTTCTGGCTACACCTTC,TRBV6-1,-,-,TRBJ1-2
CASSFVRATETQYF,TGTGCCAGCAGTTTCGTCCGGGCAACGGAGACCCAGTACTTC,TRBV12-3/TRBV12-4,-,-,TRBJ2-5
CAWTMERYNEQFF,TGTGCCTGGACCATGGAACGGTACAATGAGCAGTTCTTC,TRBV30,-,-,TRBJ2-1
CASSDITGDTQYF,TGCGCCAGCAGCGATATTACAGGAGATACGCAGTATTTT,TRBV5-1,-,-,TRBJ2-3
CASSQEGAGAYTGELFF,TGCGCCAGCAGCCAAGAAGGCGCGGGAGCGTACACCGGGGAGCTGTTTTTT,TRBV4-1,-,TRBD2,TRBJ2-2
CASKLAGLMYGYTF,TGTGCCAGTAAATTGGCTGGGTTGATGTATGGCTACACCTTC,TRBV19,few,-,TRBJ1-2
CATSSGVSTEAFF,TGTGCCACCAGCAGCGGCGTGAGCACTGAAGCTTTCTTT,TRBV15,-,-,TRBJ1-1
CASSFSSLNEQYF,TGTGCCAGCAGCTTTTCATCGCTGAACGAGCAGTACTTC,TRBV7-9,-,-,TRBJ2-7
CASMLEGHTEAFF,TGTGCCAGCATGTTGGAAGGACACACTGAAGCTTTCTTT,TRBV28,many,-,TRBJ1-1
CASSFLDGMHLYEQYF,TGTGCCAGCAGCTTCCTAGACGGAATGCATCTCTACGAGCAGTACTTC,TRBV7-9,many,-,TRBJ2-7
CSARDRGRSYEQYF,TGCAGTGCTAGAGACAGGGGGCGGTCCTACGAGCAGTACTTC,TRBV20-1,few,TRBD1,TRBJ2-7
CASSQEEEMSPYEQYF,TGTGCCAGCAGCCAAGAGGAAGAAATGTCCCCCTACGAGCAGTACTTC,TRBV4-2,-,-,TRBJ2-7
CASSLDGPLNTEAFF,TGCGCCAGCAGCTTGGACGGGCCGTTGAACACTGAAGCTTTCTTT,TRBV5-1,few,-,TRBJ1-1
CASSINEGYVDTEAFF,TGTGCCAGCAGCATCAATGAAGGGTACGTCGACACTGAAGCTTTCTTT,TRBV7-9,-,-,TRBJ1-1
CASSLLWGRETQYF,TGTGCCAGCAGCTTACTATGGGGCAGGGAGACCCAGTACTTC,TRBV7-9,few,-,TRBJ2-5
CASSFSGEGSYEQYF,TGTGCCAGCAGTTTTTCCGGGGAAGGGTCCTACGAGCAGTACTTC,TRBV27,many,-,TRBJ2-7
CASTDSTETQYF,TGTGCCAGCACCGACTCCACGGAGACCCAGTACTTC,TRBV6-6,many,-,TRBJ2-5
CASSLGQGYQPQHF,TGTGCCAGCAGTTTGGGACAGGGTTATCAGCCCCAGCATTTT,TRBV27,few,TRBD1,TRBJ1-5
CASSLVRARDSYEQYF,TGCGCCAGCAGCTTGGTCAGGGCTAGGGATTCCTACGAGCAGTACTTC,TRBV5-1,-,-,TRBJ2-7
CSVEGGERGFYNEQFF,TGCAGCGTTGAAGGAGGAGAGCGGGGCTTTTACAATGAGCAGTTCTTC,TRBV29-1,few,TRBD2,TRBJ2-1
CASSQASSGSTDTQYF,TGCGCCAGCAGCCAAGCTTCTAGCGGGAGCACAGATACGCAGTATTTT,TRBV4-1,many,TRBD2,TRBJ2-3
CARSPRLALSTDTQYF,TGTGCCAGAAGCCCCAGGCTGGCCCTTAGCACAGATACGCAGTATTTT,TRBV27,few,-,TRBJ2-3
CASSQERGYTGELFF,TGTGCCAGCAGCCAAGAACGTGGTTACACCGGGGAGCTGTTTTTT,TRBV3-1,-,-,TRBJ2-2